This section outlines one T cell receptor beta chain sequence together with its context. What it recognizes is unknown. 5'RACE template switching produced TCR cDNA carrying a universal primer site and UMIs. Each CDR3 protein is one row after TCRdb ran MiXCR on the 5' RACE reads. The sample lists 320,000 or so distinct CDR3 sequences, approximately 8% occurring once. These data originate in a study of T cells after yellow fever vaccination. Study in general: Fractions of low cell number were prepared using SMART-Seq v4 Ultra Low Input. Study results and caveats: It was the secondary response that reached its peak faster, day 5 versus 15, but it was weaker. The appearance of a small share of clonotypes in both CD4 and CD8 compartments was observed.

The CDR3 extends over 14 amino acids. V was clipped by 6 bases and J by 0 bases; unmatched bases: 5. The germline CDR1 and CDR2 sequences are DFQATT and SNEGSKA (reference sequence). This chain uses TRBV20-1 with TRBJ2-1; 7 bases map to TRBD2. This TCR derives from a man between 18 and 29 years old who received the YFV17D yellow fever vaccine. This sample comprised PBMCs, obtained about 41 days after the first yellow fever vaccination. The CDR3 DNA sequence: TGCAGTGCCTTGACTAGCCCCTCCTACAATGAGCAGTTCTTC. Translation: CSALTSPSYNEQFF.